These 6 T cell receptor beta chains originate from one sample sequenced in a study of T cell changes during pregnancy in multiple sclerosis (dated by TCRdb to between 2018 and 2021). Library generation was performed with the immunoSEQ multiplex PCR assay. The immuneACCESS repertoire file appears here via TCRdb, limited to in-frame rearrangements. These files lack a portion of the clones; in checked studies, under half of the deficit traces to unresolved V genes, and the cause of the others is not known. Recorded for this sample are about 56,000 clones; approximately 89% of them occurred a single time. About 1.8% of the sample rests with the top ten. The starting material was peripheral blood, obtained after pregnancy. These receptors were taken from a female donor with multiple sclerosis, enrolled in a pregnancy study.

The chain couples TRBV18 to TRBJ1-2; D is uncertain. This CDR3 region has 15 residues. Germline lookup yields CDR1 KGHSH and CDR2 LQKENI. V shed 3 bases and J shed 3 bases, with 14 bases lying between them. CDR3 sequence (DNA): TGTGCCAGCTCACCGCGTTCCATGCCTGACTATGGCTACACCTTC. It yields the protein CASSPRSMPDYGYTF.

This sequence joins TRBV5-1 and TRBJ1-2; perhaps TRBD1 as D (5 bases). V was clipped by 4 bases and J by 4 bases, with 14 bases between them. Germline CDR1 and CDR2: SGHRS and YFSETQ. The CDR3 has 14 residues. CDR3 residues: CASSLQGGPYGYTF. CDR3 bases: TGCGCCAGCAGCCTTCAGGGTGGGCCCTATGGCTACACCTTC.

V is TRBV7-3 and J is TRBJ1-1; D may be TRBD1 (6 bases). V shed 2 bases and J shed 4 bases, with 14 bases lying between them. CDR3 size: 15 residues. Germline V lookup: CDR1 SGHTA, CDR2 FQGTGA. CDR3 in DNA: TGTGCCAGCAGCTTAGGCTTTCGACAGGCCACTGAAGCTTTCTTT. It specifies CASSLGFRQATEAFF.

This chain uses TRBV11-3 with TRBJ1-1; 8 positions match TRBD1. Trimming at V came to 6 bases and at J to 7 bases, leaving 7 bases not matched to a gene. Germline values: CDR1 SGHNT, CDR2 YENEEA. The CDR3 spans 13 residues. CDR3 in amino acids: CASRLGQGYEAFF. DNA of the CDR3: TGTGCCAGCAGACTAGGACAGGGATATGAAGCTTTCTTT.

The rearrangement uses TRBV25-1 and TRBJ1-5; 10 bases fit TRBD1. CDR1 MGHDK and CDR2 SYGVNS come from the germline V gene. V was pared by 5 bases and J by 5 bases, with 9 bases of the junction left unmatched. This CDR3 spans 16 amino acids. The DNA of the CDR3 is TGTGCCAGCAGTCCCCGGGACAGGGGCACAGATCAGCCCCAGCATTTT. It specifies CASSPRDRGTDQPQHF.

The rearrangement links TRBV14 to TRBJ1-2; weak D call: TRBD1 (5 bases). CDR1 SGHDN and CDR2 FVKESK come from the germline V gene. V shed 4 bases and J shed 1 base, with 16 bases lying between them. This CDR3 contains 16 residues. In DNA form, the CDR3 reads TGTGCCAGCAGCCCAGCTTGGGGCCCCAGTAACTATGGCTACACCTTC. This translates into CASSPAWGPSNYGYTF.